This T cell receptor beta chain was captured in a study of blood T cell repertoires in COVID-19. For the study at large: Acute and convalescent COVID-19 specimens originated in the United States, Italy and Spain. From T cells, B-cell-depleted T cells, or PBMCs came the material, which was cDNA or gDNA.

Authors' analysis steps: Amplifying reference gene primers gave estimates of nucleated cell counts. Libraries were prepared by immunoSEQ multiplex PCR; TCRdb keeps only in-frame clonotypes and omits some of them. V, J and clone size are those of that table, while D and trimming were read from the DNA. The sample lists some 170,000 clones, 80% to 90% occurring once. V shed 4 bases, J shed 2 bases, and the junction held 6 bases outside the gene matches. This CDR3 is 16 amino acids long. Germline lookup yields CDR1 LGHNA and CDR2 YNFKEQ. The sample comprised peripheral blood. The chain has TRBV4-2 and TRBJ2-5; 11 nucleotides align to TRBD2. The sequence was obtained from a woman aged 45 to 65 with acute or convalescent COVID-19. The CDR3 reads CASSPIAGGGQETQYF. The CDR3 nucleotides read TGTGCCAGCAGCCCGATAGCGGGGGGGGGTCAAGAGACCCAGTACTTC.